These 28 T cell receptor beta chains came from one sample sequenced in a study of blood T cell repertoires in COVID-19 (TCRdb year 2020). Library preparation employed the immunoSEQ multiplex PCR assay. TCRdb's version of the immuneACCESS table is confined to in-frame rearrangements and falls short of the full clone set. An unresolved V gene accounts for under half of the shortfall where checked; the remainder is of unknown origin. The sample yields about 74,000 clones; around 78% were counted once. About 16% of the sample rests with the top ten. Sequencing input: peripheral blood. The receptors were gathered from a human donor in a cohort sampled during active COVID-19.

The rearrangement uses TRBV5-1 and TRBJ1-1, with 8 bases fitting TRBD1. With V trimmed by 3 bases and J by 1 base, 14 bases remained unmatched. CDR3 length: 18 amino acids. Germline V gene lookup returns CDR1 SGHRS and CDR2 YFSETQ. CDR3 amino acids: CASSYGQGTVFGNTEAFF. Here the CDR3 DNA reads TGCGCCAGCAGCTACGGACAGGGAACGGTTTTTGGGAACACTGAAGCTTTCTTT.

This chain connects TRBV11-2 to TRBJ1-4, with D possibly TRBD1 on 5 matching bases. Trimming pared 1 base from V and 7 bases from J, leaving 16 bases between. This CDR3 is 16 amino acids long. In germline, CDR1 is SGHAT, CDR2 FQNNGV. The DNA for the CDR3 is TGTGCCAGCAGCTTAGGCAGGGAAGTCCTTCTTGAAAAACTGTTTTTT. Encoded protein: CASSLGREVLLEKLFF.

The chain has TRBV21-1 and TRBJ1-4; TRBD1 is taken as the D call from the table, unchecked against the DNA. TRBV21-1 is an annotated pseudogene. The CDR3 covers 15 residues. This CDR3 reads CASSKEEQEREKLFF. The CDR3 DNA is TGTGCCAGCAGCAAAGAGGAACAGGAGAGGGAAAAACTGTTTTTT.

The rearrangement links TRBV28 to TRBJ2-3; TRBD2 matches at 7 bases. With V trimmed by 6 bases and J by 5 bases, 11 bases remained unmatched. Germline values: CDR1 MDHEN, CDR2 SYDVKM. The CDR3 runs to 15 residues. CDR3 nucleotide sequence: TGTGCCAGCAGCAGCGTCCCACGGGGGGTAGATACGCAGTATTTT. This codes for CASSSVPRGVDTQYF.

The chain carries TRBV6-5 and TRBJ1-5; a weak D match, TRBD1 (5 bases). Germline V gene data show CDR1 as MNHEY and CDR2 as SVGAGI. The CDR3 length is 14 residues. V lost 9 bases to trimming and J lost 4 bases, with 16 bases between them. The CDR3 protein is CASRTFQGNQPQHF. CDR3 bases: TGTGCCAGTAGGACATTCCAAGGGAATCAGCCCCAGCATTTT.

The chain combines TRBV6-6 with TRBJ1-4, with TRBD1 matching over 10 bases. Trimming took 6 bases from V and 2 from J; bases not matched to a gene: 18. The CDR3 contains 20 residues. Germline values: CDR1 MNHNY, CDR2 SVGAGI (reference sequence). This CDR3 reads CASSSLRRRDRGSTNEKLFF. CDR3 nucleotide sequence: TGTGCCAGCAGCTCCCTCCGGCGTCGGGACAGGGGAAGTACTAATGAAAAACTGTTTTTT.

This rearrangement joins TRBV28 to TRBJ1-2, with D possibly matching TRBD1 (6 bases). V lost 5 bases to trimming and J lost 3 bases, with 16 bases between them. The CDR3 spans 15 residues. CDR1 and CDR2 from the germline V gene are MDHEN and SYDVKM. CDR3 region: CASSPAGARHYGYTF. The CDR3, as DNA: TGTGCCAGCAGTCCCGCGGGGGCCCGACACTATGGCTACACCTTC.

This clone is medium-sized (0.01 to 0.1%) within its sample. This chain joins TRBV15 and TRBJ2-1, with D perhaps matching TRBD2 (7 bases). Between the trimmed V and J ends, which lost 2 bases and 5 bases, there was a span of 22 bases. The CDR3 is made up of 18 amino acids. Per germline, CDR1 LNHNV and CDR2 YYDKDF (reference sequence). This CDR3 reads CATSRTTGNRGRDNEQFF. The CDR3 DNA follows: TGTGCCACCAGCAGAACCACAGGGAATCGAGGGAGGGACAATGAGCAGTTCTTC. Variable domain in full (rest from reference TRBV15 and TRBJ2-1): DAMVIQNPRYQVTQFGKPVTLSCSQTLNHNVMYWYQQKSSQAPKLLFHYYDKDFNNEADTPDNFQSRRPNTSFCFLDIRSPGLGDTAMYLCATSRTTGNRGRDNEQFFGPGTRLTVL.

The gene calls are TRBV10-3 and TRBJ2-7, with 9 positions matching TRBD2. Germline V gives CDR1 ENHRY, CDR2 SYGVKD. The CDR3 is made up of 16 amino acids. Unmatched junction bases numbered 6, after V lost 0 bases and J lost 3 bases. The CDR3 protein is CAISESSGSVGYEQYF. The DNA of the CDR3 is TGTGCCATCAGTGAGTCTAGCGGGAGCGTTGGCTACGAGCAGTACTTC.

The chain joins TRBV11-2 to TRBJ1-3, with unresolved D. The CDR3 spans 16 residues. Trimming shortened V by 1 base and J by 4 bases, and 14 bases separated the two germline ends. Germline-derived CDR1 and CDR2 are SGHAT and FQNNGV. This CDR3 reads CASSLGPPTTGNTIYF. Written as DNA, the CDR3 is TGTGCCAGCAGCTTAGGGCCCCCGACTACCGGAAACACCATATATTTT. Complete variable domain (other parts from reference TRBV11-2 and TRBJ1-3): EAGVAQSPRYKIIEKRQSVAFWCNPISGHATLYWYQQILGQGPKLLIQFQNNGVVDDSQLPKDRFSAERLKGVDSTLKIQPAKLEDSAVYLCASSLGPPTTGNTIYFGEGSWLTVV.

This clone was seen more than once but under ten times. V usage is TRBV2 and J usage is TRBJ2-1; 10 bases align to TRBD2. Germline trimming cut 2 bases from V and 9 bases from J; bases unmatched to any gene: 13. The CDR3 is made up of 17 amino acids. Per the germline V gene, CDR1 is SNHLY and CDR2 is FYNNEI. The CDR3 nucleotides are TGTGCCAGCAGTGAAACTAGCGGGATCCTGTTAATTAGTGAGCAGTTCTTC. Its translation: CASSETSGILLISEQFF.

The chain uses TRBV4-1 and TRBJ1-3; D is ambiguous. Trimming removed 1 base at V and 4 bases at J, with 8 bases between. This CDR3 is 14 amino acids long. The germline gives CDR1 MGHRA, CDR2 YSYEKL. The CDR3 region has the DNA TGCGCCAGCAGCCAAGGGACTCTAGGAAACACCATATATTTT. It translates to CASSQGTLGNTIYF.

This clone was found a few times. The V and J genes are TRBV5-1 and TRBJ2-5; D is perhaps TRBD2 (6 bases). V lost 3 bases and J lost 1, with 16 bases in between. Germline V gene data show CDR1 as SGHRS and CDR2 as YFSETQ. The CDR3 totals 16 residues. For the CDR3, the DNA is TGCGCCAGCAGCTGGGGCGGCATGGGGGGCCAAGAGACCCAGTACTTC. It translates to CASSWGGMGGQETQYF.

The J gene is TRBJ1-5, the V gene TRBV28, with 7 bases identical to TRBD1. There are 15 residues in the CDR3. The J segment lost 2 bases and the V segment lost 3 bases, leaving 4 bases of the junction unmatched. Per germline, CDR1 MDHEN and CDR2 SYDVKM. The CDR3 coding sequence is TGTGCCAGCAGTTTCAAGGGGGCGCGCAATCAGCCCCAGCATTTT. Its translation is CASSFKGARNQPQHF.

The chain couples TRBV30 to TRBJ1-6; D possibly corresponds to TRBD1 (6 bases). Germline assignment: CDR1 GTSNPN and CDR2 SVGIG (reference sequence). The V end lost 5 bases, the J end lost 9 bases, and 11 bases lay between the germline ends. CDR3 size: 12 residues. This chain's CDR3 is CAWSQGGSPLHF. The CDR3 nucleotides are TGTGCCTGGTCTCAAGGGGGTTCACCCCTCCACTTT.

This clone was picked up a small number of times. The chain has TRBV7-2 and TRBJ1-2; 7 bases align to TRBD1. CDR1 and CDR2 from the germline V gene are SGHTA and FQGNSA. The V and J ends lost 3 bases and 1 base, in that order; junction bases with no gene match: 8. The CDR3 is 16 residues long. The CDR3 region has the DNA TGTGCCAGCAGCTTGCGTACAGGGGATAATAACTATGGCTACACCTTC. Protein: CASSLRTGDNNYGYTF.

This chain connects TRBV19 to TRBJ1-3; D perhaps matches TRBD1 (5 bases). Between the trimmed V and J ends, which lost 3 bases and 4 bases, there was a span of 13 bases. The germline V gene encodes CDR1 LNHDA and CDR2 SQIVND (reference sequence). The CDR3 consists of 15 residues. The CDR3 loop reads CASSIGQGKGNTIYF. The CDR3 DNA follows: TGTGCCAGTAGTATTGGGCAGGGAAAAGGAAACACCATATATTTT.

This chain connects TRBV14 to TRBJ2-1, with TRBD2 as a possible D gene (5 bases). This CDR3 is 15 amino acids long. Germline V gene data show CDR1 as SGHDN and CDR2 as FVKESK. V was cut by 1 base and J by 6 bases, with 13 bases left in between. The CDR3 sequence: CASSQGLASLNEQFF. The CDR3 DNA reads as TGTGCCAGCAGCCAAGGCCTAGCCTCCCTCAATGAGCAGTTCTTC.

The V call is TRBV19, the J call TRBJ2-6; D is perhaps TRBD2 (6 bases). There are 15 residues in the CDR3. The germline V and J ends were trimmed by 3 bases and 2 bases, with 8 bases remaining between them. CDR1 and CDR2 from the germline V gene are LNHDA and SQIVND (reference sequence). The CDR3 sequence: CASSMWGAGANVLTF. Written as DNA, the CDR3 is TGTGCCAGTAGTATGTGGGGGGCTGGGGCCAACGTCCTGACTTTC.

The chain uses TRBV5-4 and TRBJ2-7; D is possibly TRBD2 (6 bases). The germline V gene encodes CDR1 SGHNT and CDR2 YYREEE (reference sequence). Trimming cost V 0 bases and J 2 bases, with 18 bases left between them. The CDR3 is 17 amino acids. DNA of the CDR3: TGTGCCAGCAGCTTGGGCGGAGGGACTCAACCAACCTACGAGCAGTACTTC. Its protein is CASSLGGGTQPTYEQYF.

The rearrangement links TRBV28 to TRBJ1-5, with D tentatively TRBD1 (5 bases). V gave up 6 bases and J gave up 0 bases, with 15 bases separating them. The germline V gene encodes CDR1 MDHEN and CDR2 SYDVKM. CDR3 length equals 16 residues. Here the CDR3 reads CASSEYGRGSNQPQHF. Here the CDR3 DNA reads TGTGCCAGCAGCGAATACGGAAGGGGTAGCAATCAGCCCCAGCATTTT.

V is TRBV19 and J is TRBJ1-1; D is possibly TRBD1 (6 bases). The germline V and J ends were trimmed by 9 bases and 4 bases, with 12 bases remaining between them. The CDR3 contains 12 residues. Germline V gene data show CDR1 as LNHDA and CDR2 as SQIVND (reference sequence). The CDR3 loop is CASTTGFTEAFF. CDR3 DNA: TGTGCCAGCACAACAGGGTTCACTGAAGCTTTCTTT.

The V gene is TRBV11-2, the J gene TRBJ2-7, with a possible D match to TRBD1 (5 bases). Germline V gene sequence: CDR1 SGHAT, CDR2 FQNNGV. Trimming cost V 1 base and J 6 bases, with 13 bases left between them. This CDR3 has 14 amino acids. The CDR3 DNA reads as TGTGCCAGCAGCTTAGTGGCAGGGTTGGGCGAGCAGTACTTC. Its protein product is CASSLVAGLGEQYF.

The chain has TRBV7-2 and TRBJ1-2; D gene ambiguous. Looked up from germline, CDR1 is SGHTA and CDR2 is FQGNSA. V was shortened by 2 bases and J by 8 bases, with 12 bases between the two germline ends. The CDR3 totals 13 residues. This chain's CDR3 is CASSLRGGTGYTF. In DNA form, the CDR3 reads TGTGCCAGCAGCTTACGGGGAGGAACGGGCTACACCTTC.

The V call is TRBV2, the J call TRBJ2-5; 10 bases match TRBD1. The ends lost 5 bases at V and 5 bases at J; junction bases unmatched: 5. CDR1 and CDR2 (germline): SNHLY, FYNNEI. This CDR3 spans 14 amino acids. The DNA for the CDR3 is TGTGCCAGCAGTCGGGACAGGGGAGAGGAGACCCAGTACTTC. This translates into CASSRDRGEETQYF.

The chain employs TRBV7-8 and TRBJ2-6; D possibly corresponds to TRBD2 (6 bases). In germline, CDR1 is SGHVS, CDR2 FQNEAQ. CDR3 length equals 15 residues. The V end lost 5 bases, the J end lost 4 bases, and 12 bases lay between the germline ends. This chain's CDR3 is CASSAGLTGANVLTF. In DNA form, the CDR3 reads TGTGCCAGCAGCGCCGGACTAACCGGGGCCAACGTCCTGACTTTC.

This clone appeared a few times. This chain connects TRBV7-2 to TRBJ2-7; 10 bases align to TRBD2. The CDR3 extends over 18 amino acids. The ends lost 7 bases at V and 1 base at J; junction bases unmatched: 16. Germline CDR1 reads SGHTA; CDR2 reads FQGNSA. The CDR3 is CASNHLGLAGAESYEQYF. CDR3 nucleotides: TGTGCCAGCAACCACCTCGGGCTAGCGGGAGCGGAGTCCTACGAGCAGTACTTC.

The chain is built from TRBV7-9 and TRBJ2-1; D is ambiguous. The V end was cut by 4 bases, the J end by 8 bases, with 18 bases between. In germline, CDR1 is SEHNR, CDR2 FQNEAQ (reference sequence). CDR3 length: 15 residues. CDR3 region: CASSSVWQATHEQFF. In DNA form, the CDR3 reads TGTGCCAGCAGCTCCGTTTGGCAAGCGACCCATGAGCAGTTCTTC. Together with reference TRBV7-9 and TRBJ2-1, the CDR3 gives the full variable domain: DTGVSQNPRHKITKRGQNVTFRCDPISEHNRLYWYRQTLGQGPEFLTYFQNEAQLEKSRLLSDRFSAERPKGSFSTLEIQRTEQGDSAMYLCASSSVWQATHEQFFGPGTRLTVL.